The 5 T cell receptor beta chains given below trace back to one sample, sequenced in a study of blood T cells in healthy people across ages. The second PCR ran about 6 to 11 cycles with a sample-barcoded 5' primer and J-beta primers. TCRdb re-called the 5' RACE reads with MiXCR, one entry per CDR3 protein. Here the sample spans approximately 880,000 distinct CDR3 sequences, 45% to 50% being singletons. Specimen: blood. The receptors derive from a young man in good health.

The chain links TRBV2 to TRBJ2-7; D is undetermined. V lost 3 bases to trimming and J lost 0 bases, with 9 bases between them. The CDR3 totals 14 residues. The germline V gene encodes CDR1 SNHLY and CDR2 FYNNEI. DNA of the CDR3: TGTGCCAGCAGTGAGTGGCTTAGCTCCTACGAGCAGTACTTC. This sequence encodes CASSEWLSSYEQYF.

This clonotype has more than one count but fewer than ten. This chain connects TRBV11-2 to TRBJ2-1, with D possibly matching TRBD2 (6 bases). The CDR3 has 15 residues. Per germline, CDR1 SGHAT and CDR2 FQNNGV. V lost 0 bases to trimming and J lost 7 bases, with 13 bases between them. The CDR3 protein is CASSLDGGAGNEQFF. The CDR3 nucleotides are TGTGCCAGCAGCTTAGACGGAGGGGCAGGGAATGAGCAGTTCTTC.

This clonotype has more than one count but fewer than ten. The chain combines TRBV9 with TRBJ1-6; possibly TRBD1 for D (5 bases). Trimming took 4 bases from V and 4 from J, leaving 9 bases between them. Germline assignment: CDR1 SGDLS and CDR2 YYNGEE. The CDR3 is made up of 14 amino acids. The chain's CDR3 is CASSQDTYNSPLHF. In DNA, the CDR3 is TGTGCCAGCAGCCAGGACACTTATAATTCACCCCTCCACTTT.

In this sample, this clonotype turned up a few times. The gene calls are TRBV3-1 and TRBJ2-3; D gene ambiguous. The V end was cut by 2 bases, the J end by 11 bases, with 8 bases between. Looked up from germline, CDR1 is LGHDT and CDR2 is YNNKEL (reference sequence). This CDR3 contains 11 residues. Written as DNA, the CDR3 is TGTGCCAGCAGCCAACTTGATGTGCAGTATTTT. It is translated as CASSQLDVQYF.

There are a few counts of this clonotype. The CDR3 protein is CASSPDGDYEQYF. The CDR3 DNA follows: TGTGCCAGCAGTCCTGACGGAGACTACGAGCAGTACTTC. The chain uses TRBV28 and TRBJ2-7; D gene uncertain. CDR1 is MDHEN and CDR2 is SYDVKM in the germline V gene. There are 13 residues in the CDR3. Trimming removed 5 bases at V and 3 bases at J, with 11 bases between.